Listed below are T cell receptor beta chains from one sample, sequenced in a study of graft-versus-host responses after intestinal transplantation. The protocol was immunoSEQ multiplex PCR, while the TCRdb copy is restricted to in-frame clones and leaves out a portion. Found here are about 7,400 clones, roughly 72% of them singletons; the top ten hold roughly 5%. The sequences come from ileum tissue, collected less than 60 days after transplant. The receptors derive from a human patient who received an intestinal transplant, so some T cells may come from the graft donor. The CDR3 runs from the conserved cysteine through the conserved F or W. A D gene is named only where the DNA matches it firmly. Part of the rows lack a size; the others show once, few, many or a class for expanded clones.

-,TRBJ1-1,TRBV5-4,TRBD1,TGTGCCAGCAGCTTGGGGGGCTACAGGGGTGGGACGAACACTGAAGCTTTCTTT,CASSLGGYRGGTNTEAFF
-,TRBJ1-5,TRBV19,-,TGTGCCAGTAGTGTCGGGGGGGATAGCAATCAGCCCCAGCATTTT,CASSVGGDSNQPQHF
-,TRBJ2-1,TRBV28,-,TGTGCCAGCAGACTACCCTACAATGAGCAGTTCTTC,CASRLPYNEQFF
-,TRBJ2-1,TRBV11-3,TRBD2,TGTGCCAGCAGCTCAAGCGGGGAGTACAATGAGCAGTTCTTC,CASSSSGEYNEQFF
-,TRBJ2-1,TRBV28,TRBD2,TGTGCCAGCAGTGGTACCGGGACTAGCGTACACAATGAGCAGTTCTTC,CASSGTGTSVHNEQFF
-,TRBJ2-3,TRBV5-1,TRBD2,TGCGCCAGCAGCTTGGATCGGGGGGACACAGATACGCAGTATTTT,CASSLDRGDTDTQYF
few,TRBJ1-5,TRBV5-1,-,TGCGCCAGCAGCTTACAGGGCCATCAGCCCCAGCATTTT,CASSLQGHQPQHF
-,TRBJ1-1,TRBV2,TRBD1,TGTGCCAGCATCCAGGGGGAAATGAACACTGAAGCTTTCTTT,CASIQGEMNTEAFF
-,TRBJ2-1,TRBV5-4,TRBD2,TGTGCCAGCAGCACGGGACTAGCGGGGGGAGGGTCCTACAATGAGCAGTTCTTC,CASSTGLAGGGSYNEQFF
once,TRBJ2-5,TRBV27,-,TGTGCCAGCAGTTTATCCACAGTGTTTCCCCCAGAGACCCAGTACTTC,CASSLSTVFPPETQYF
-,TRBJ1-2,TRBV27,-,TGTGCCAAGAAAACCGGACAACCGATTAACTATGGCTACACCTTC,CAKKTGQPINYGYTF
-,TRBJ2-1,TRBV29-1,TRBD2,TGCAGCGTTGTTCTACTAGCGGGGGTACTACGGTGGAATGAGCAGTTCTTC,CSVVLLAGVLRWNEQFF
-,TRBJ1-5,TRBV2,-,TGTGCCAGCAGTGATGTAATCAGGGGTCAGCCCCAGCATTTT,CASSDVIRGQPQHF
-,TRBJ2-5,TRBV6-5,TRBD1,TGTGCCAGCAGTTACTCGATGGGACAGCAAGAGACCCAGTACTTC,CASSYSMGQQETQYF
-,TRBJ2-5,TRBV6-6,TRBD2,TGTGCCACCAAGGGACTAGCGGGGGTAAACCAAGAGACCCAGTACTTC,CATKGLAGVNQETQYF
-,TRBJ1-1,TRBV25-1,TRBD1,TGTGCCAGCAGGCCCGGGACAGGGGGCACTGAAGCTTTCTTT,CASRPGTGGTEAFF
-,TRBJ2-3,TRBV10-3,TRBD1,TGTGCCATCCGGGACAGTAGCACAGATACGCAGTATTTT,CAIRDSSTDTQYF
medium-sized,TRBJ1-4,TRBV30,-,TGTGCCTGGAGCGGGGACATTGAATGCGAGAATGAAAAACTGTTTTTT,CAWSGDIECENEKLFF
-,TRBJ2-6,TRBV29-1,-,TGCAGCGTTGCGTACTCTGGGGCCAACGTCCTGACTTTC,CSVAYSGANVLTF
-,TRBJ2-1,TRBV11-2,TRBD2,TGTGCCAGCAGCTTAGAATACTCTGGACTAGCGGGGGGCATCGACAATGAGCAGTTCTTC,CASSLEYSGLAGGIDNEQFF
few,TRBJ2-5,TRBV4-1,-,TGCGCCAGCAGCCCAGCCTCTGGGGGCTTCCAAGAGACCCAGTACTTC,CASSPASGGFQETQYF
-,TRBJ1-1,TRBV5-6,-,TGTGCCAGCAGCTTGAGAGGGCTGAACACTGAAGCTTTCTTT,CASSLRGLNTEAFF
-,TRBJ2-1,TRBV10-2,TRBD1,TGCGCCAGCAGGATACGGGACAGTTACAATGAGCAGTTCTTC,CASRIRDSYNEQFF
once,TRBJ2-3,TRBV4-2,-,TGTGCCAGCAGCCAAGCAGGGGCTGGTGGGGATACGCAGTATTTT,CASSQAGAGGDTQYF
-,TRBJ2-2,TRBV6-5,-,TGTGCCAGTCGGATTGGGGGCACGAACACCGGGGAGCTGTTTTTT,CASRIGGTNTGELFF
-,TRBJ1-1,TRBV12-2,-,TGTGCAAGTCGCTTAATTGGAACAGGGGGCACTGAAGCTTTCTTT,CASRLIGTGGTEAFF
-,TRBJ1-5,TRBV7-9,TRBD1,TGTGCCAGCAGCCTCAGTGGGACAGGGGACAATCAGCCCCAGCATTTT,CASSLSGTGDNQPQHF
-,TRBJ1-1,TRBV10-3,-,TGTGCCATCAGTGAGCAGGAGGGAATGGTGAACACTGAAGCTTTCTTT,CAISEQEGMVNTEAFF
-,TRBJ1-6,TRBV7-2,-,TGTGCCAGCAGCTTAGCTGCCAGGGCCTGGGATTCACCCCTCCACTTT,CASSLAARAWDSPLHF
-,TRBJ2-3,TRBV5-4,TRBD2,TGTGCCAGCAGCGCGTTAGGGGCTAGCGGGGGGGCCATTCCTCCAGATACGCAGTATTTT,CASSALGASGGAIPPDTQYF
-,TRBJ2-2,TRBV28,-,TGTGCCAGCAGTTTAACCGGTACCGGGGAGCTGTTTTTT,CASSLTGTGELFF
-,TRBJ1-2,TRBV2,-,TGTGCCAGCGTTAGTAGATACAGGAGCCCCCGGGACTATGGCTACACCTTC,CASVSRYRSPRDYGYTF
-,TRBJ2-4,TRBV27,-,TGTGCCGTGGGCCAGGCCAAAAACATTCAGTACTTC,CAVGQAKNIQYF
-,TRBJ1-2,TRBV5-5,TRBD1,TGTGCCAGCAGCCGAAACCCGGACAGGATGAACTATGGCTACACCTTC,CASSRNPDRMNYGYTF
-,TRBJ2-1,TRBV6-4,-,TGTGCCAGCAGTCCAAGGGCGGGGCCGTACAATGAGCAGTTCTTC,CASSPRAGPYNEQFF
-,TRBJ2-3,TRBV2,-,TGTGCCAGCAGCCAGGAAAGAGATACGCAGTATTTT,CASSQERDTQYF
few,TRBJ1-2,TRBV15,-,TGTGCCACCAGCATTTCGATGGGGCGCGGAAATGGCTACACCTTC,CATSISMGRGNGYTF
-,TRBJ2-3,TRBV7-8,TRBD2,TGTGCCAGCAGCACACCCGTACCGCGGGGGGGGCTGAATACGCAGTATTTT,CASSTPVPRGGLNTQYF
-,TRBJ1-6,TRBV6-1,TRBD1,TGTGCCAGCAGGCAAACAGGGGACGGTCGTTCACCCCTCCACTTT,CASRQTGDGRSPLHF
-,TRBJ2-1,TRBV5-4,TRBD2,TGTGCCAGCAGCTTGTTAGGACTAGCGAATGAGCAGTTCTTC,CASSLLGLANEQFF
few,TRBJ1-1,TRBV10-3,TRBD1,TGTGCCACCCGAACAGGGGTAGGAACTGAAGCTTTCTTT,CATRTGVGTEAFF
few,TRBJ1-6,TRBV6-1,-,TGTGCCAGCAGTTATAGATCACCCCTCCACTTT,CASSYRSPLHF
-,TRBJ2-3,TRBV5-1,-,TGCGCCAGCAGCTTGGCTATTCCGGAGCGGTCTGACACAGATACGCAGTATTTT,CASSLAIPERSDTDTQYF
-,TRBJ1-2,TRBV6-5,TRBD1,TGTGCCAGCAGTTACTCGAGTTTACAGGGGAACTATGGCTACACCTTC,CASSYSSLQGNYGYTF
-,TRBJ2-1,TRBV6-5,-,TGTGCCAGCAGTTACGGGGCTAGTGGATACAATGAGCAGTTCTTC,CASSYGASGYNEQFF
-,TRBJ1-6,TRBV9,-,TGTGCCAGCAGCGTAGAGGGGGAGTATAATTCACCCCTCCACTTT,CASSVEGEYNSPLHF
-,TRBJ2-3,TRBV18,-,TGTGCCAGCTCACCACCCTTCAGGGAAAGAGACACAGATACGCAGTATTTT,CASSPPFRERDTDTQYF
-,TRBJ1-6,TRBV2,TRBD1,TGTGCCAGCAGTACCCCCGGGACAGGGAATTCACCCCTCCACTTT,CASSTPGTGNSPLHF
-,TRBJ2-1,TRBV25-1,TRBD2,TGTGCCAGCAGTGGAGCGGGGGGGTGGGCAAATGAGCAGTTCTTC,CASSGAGGWANEQFF
-,TRBJ2-4,TRBV6-9,-,TGTGCCAGCAGTCCGATCAGGGGATCCAAAAACATTCAGTACTTC,CASSPIRGSKNIQYF
-,TRBJ1-1,TRBV5-4,-,TGTGCCAGCAGCTTAGCAGGAGGGAACACTGAAGCTTTCTTT,CASSLAGGNTEAFF
-,TRBJ1-4,TRBV10-2,TRBD1,TGCGCCAGCAGCTGGGACAGTAATGAAAAACTGTTTTTT,CASSWDSNEKLFF
-,TRBJ1-5,TRBV2,-,TGTGCCAGCAGTAGGACAATTAATCAGCCCCAGCATTTT,CASSRTINQPQHF